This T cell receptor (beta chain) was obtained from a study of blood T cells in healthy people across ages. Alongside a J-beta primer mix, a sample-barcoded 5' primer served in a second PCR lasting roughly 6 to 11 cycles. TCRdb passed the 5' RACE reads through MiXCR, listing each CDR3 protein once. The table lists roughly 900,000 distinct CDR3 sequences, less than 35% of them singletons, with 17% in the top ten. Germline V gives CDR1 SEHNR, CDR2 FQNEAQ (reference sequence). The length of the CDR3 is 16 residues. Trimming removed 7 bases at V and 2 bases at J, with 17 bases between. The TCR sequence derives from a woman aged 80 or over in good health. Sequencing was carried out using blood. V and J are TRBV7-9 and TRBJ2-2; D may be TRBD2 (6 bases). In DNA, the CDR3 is TGTGCCAGCACGGACCCCGCGGGGTCAAACACCGGGGAGCTGTTTTTT. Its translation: CASTDPAGSNTGELFF.